Described below is a single TCR beta chain sequence and its context. The antigen remains unidentified. V was pared by 0 bases and J by 2 bases, with 5 bases between. The length of the CDR3 is 15 residues. The V gene's germline CDR1 is KGHSY and CDR2 FQNENV. The data are from a study of monozygotic twins with cystic fibrosis. Sequencing used immunoSEQ multiplex PCR; TCRdb keeps in-frame clones, though not all of them. The sample lists 7,500 to 9,500 clones, about 94% occurring once. Regarding the study as a whole: Unrelated CF individuals shared fewer identical clonotypes than monozygotic CF twins. Clonality was generally low (median around 0.009), higher in the most severe patients. V usage most resembled the co-twin in 13 of 16 pairs. In this small cohort, shared CDR3 numbers showed no association with age, concordance or disease severity.

The source of this sequence is a boy younger than 10 with cystic fibrosis. Sequenced input: blood. The rearrangement joins TRBV16 to TRBJ2-6; perhaps TRBD1 as D (5 bases). The CDR3 sequence is CASSQSGAGANVLTF. CDR3 bases: TGTGCCAGCAGCCAATCAGGGGCTGGGGCCAACGTCCTGACTTTC. The full variable domain, rest sourced from reference TRBV16 and TRBJ2-6, is GEEVAQTPKHLVRGEGQKAKLYCAPIKGHSYVFWYQQVLKNEFKFLISFQNENVFDETGMPKERFSAKCLPNSPCSLEIQATKLEDSAVYFCASSQSGAGANVLTFGAGSRLTVL.